The rows below give T cell receptor beta chains drawn from one sample of a study of blood T cells in healthy people across ages. TCRdb fed the 5' RACE reads into MiXCR, producing one record per CDR3 protein. The data hold approximately 830,000 distinct CDR3 sequences, with under 80% observed a single time. Source material: blood. The receptors originated from a man aged 25 to 40 in good health. Each CDR3 is given with its conserved first and last residue. D genes are given only for firm matches. Clone size is shown for a subset of rows, as once, few, many or a class of expanded clone.

>few|TRBJ2-3|TRBD2|TRBV20-1
TGCAGTGCTAGAGACCGGACTAGCGGGGTTGGGACGCAGTATTTT
CSARDRTSGVGTQYF
>.|TRBJ2-1|TRBD2|TRBV7-9
TGTGCCAGCAGCTTAGAAGCGGGGGTTTACAATGAGCAGTTCTTC
CASSLEAGVYNEQFF
>.|TRBJ2-5|.|TRBV27
TGTGCCAGCAGTTTTGCCCCATGGCCTCAAGAGACCCAGTACTTC
CASSFAPWPQETQYF
>.|TRBJ2-1|.|TRBV9
TGTGCCAGCAGCTCGAGAAGAAATGAGCAGTTCTTC
CASSSRRNEQFF
>.|TRBJ2-7|.|TRBV20-1
TGCAGTGCTAGAGATCAAATCTACGAGCAGTACTTC
CSARDQIYEQYF
>.|TRBJ2-7|TRBD1|TRBV9
TGTGCCAGCAGCGCCTCGACAGGGACCTACTACGAGCAGTACTTC
CASSASTGTYYEQYF
>.|TRBJ2-3|.|TRBV2
TGTGCCAGCGGAGTGGCGGATACGCAGTATTTT
CASGVADTQYF
>.|TRBJ2-5|TRBD2|TRBV11-2
TGTGCTAGCAGCGCCAAACCGCATCTAGCGGGGGAGCCAAAGGAGACCCAGTACTTC
CASSAKPHLAGEPKETQYF
>.|TRBJ2-7|TRBD2|TRBV7-2
TGTGCCAGCAGCTTACGCGGGGGGACTTACTACGAGCAGTACTTC
CASSLRGGTYYEQYF
>.|TRBJ2-3|.|TRBV15
TGTGCCACCAGCAGAGAGGGGAGGCGAACAGATACGCAGTATTTT
CATSREGRRTDTQYF
>.|TRBJ1-5|TRBD1|TRBV12-3/TRBV12-4
TGTGCCAGCAACCCCAGGGGGGCTAGGGGTCAGCCCCAGCATTTT
CASNPRGARGQPQHF
>once|TRBJ2-1|TRBD2|TRBV15
TGTGCCACCAGCAGGTCACAGATGACTAGCGGATACAATGAGCAGTTCTTC
CATSRSQMTSGYNEQFF
>.|TRBJ2-1|TRBD2|TRBV3-1
TGTGCCAGCAGCCAAGAGACTAGCGGGGGCCGCAATGAGCAGTTCTTC
CASSQETSGGRNEQFF
>.|TRBJ2-7|.|TRBV29-1
TGCAGCGTCCGTCCAGCGAAAGCCTACGAGCAGTACTTC
CSVRPAKAYEQYF
>.|TRBJ2-1|TRBD2|TRBV12-3/TRBV12-4
TGTGCCAGCACTACCGGGACTAGCGGGGGAAATGAGCAGTTCTTC
CASTTGTSGGNEQFF
>once|TRBJ2-1|.|TRBV24-1
TGTGCCACCAGTGATTTGGACGGATCCTACAATGAGCAGTTCTTC
CATSDLDGSYNEQFF
>.|TRBJ2-5|TRBD1|TRBV5-1
TGCGCCAGCGGCCTACCCCGGACAGGGGAGAGGGAGACCCAGTACTTC
CASGLPRTGERETQYF
>.|TRBJ1-4|.|TRBV20-1
TGCAGTGCTAAAGGGACGGCAACTAATGAAAAACTGTTTTTT
CSAKGTATNEKLFF
>.|TRBJ2-5|.|TRBV5-1
TGCGCCAGCAGCTTAGCAGGGGTTGCGACCCAGTACTTC
CASSLAGVATQYF
>.|TRBJ2-7|.|TRBV29-1
TGCAGCGAACCCTGCCTGGCAGCCTACGAGCAGTACTTC
CSEPCLAAYEQYF
>.|TRBJ1-5|.|TRBV9
TGTGCCAGCAGCATAGATGGGGGGCAGCCCCAGCATTTT
CASSIDGGQPQHF
>.|TRBJ2-2|.|TRBV7-2
TGTGCCAGCAGCTTAGAGGGGGGAGGCACCGGGGAGCTGTTTTTT
CASSLEGGGTGELFF
>.|TRBJ2-1|.|TRBV5-1
TGCGCCAGTGGTGGGGGGAGGTCCTACAATGAGCAGTTCTTC
CASGGGRSYNEQFF
>.|TRBJ2-7|.|TRBV30
TGTGCCTGGACCCGACAGGCTAGGTTTTACGAGCAGTACTTC
CAWTRQARFYEQYF
>.|TRBJ2-3|.|TRBV20-1
TGCAGTGCCCGGGACCTTGACCGCACAGATACGCAGTATTTT
CSARDLDRTDTQYF
>.|TRBJ1-5|.|TRBV3-1
TGCGCCAGCAGCCAAGGAGGGGATCAGCCCCAGCATTTT
CASSQGGDQPQHF
>.|TRBJ2-3|TRBD2|TRBV25-1
TGTGCCAGCAGTGAACCCATGGGGGTGAGCGGGGGGGTTCAAGATACGCAGTATTTT
CASSEPMGVSGGVQDTQYF
>few|TRBJ2-7|TRBD1|TRBV9
TGTGCCAGCAGCGTAGCATGGGGACAGGGTTACGAGCAGTACTTC
CASSVAWGQGYEQYF
>once|TRBJ2-7|TRBD2|TRBV9
TGTGCCAGCAGCGTAGGGAGCGGGGGGCTAAGCTCCTACGAGCAGTACTTC
CASSVGSGGLSSYEQYF
>.|TRBJ2-7|.|TRBV25-1
TGTGCCAGCAGTGGTGACCGACGTCGCGAGCAGTACTTC
CASSGDRRREQYF
>.|TRBJ1-1|TRBD1|TRBV5-1
TGCGCCAGCAGCTTGGGGGGTTGGGACAGGGAAACTGAAGCTTTCTTT
CASSLGGWDRETEAFF
>once|TRBJ1-4|TRBD1|TRBV29-1
TGCAGCGTTAACAGGGGAAATGAAAAACTGTTTTTT
CSVNRGNEKLFF
>.|TRBJ2-1|.|TRBV10-3
TGTGCCATCAGTGAGTCTGCCGGGATACTCTACAATGAGCAGTTCTTC
CAISESAGILYNEQFF
>.|TRBJ2-3|.|TRBV9
TGTGCCAGCAGCGTAAGGTATACGCACCCCACAGATACGCAGTATTTT
CASSVRYTHPTDTQYF
>.|TRBJ1-1|.|TRBV6-4
TGTGCCAGCAGTGAATCACTTACCACTGAAGCTTTCTTT
CASSESLTTEAFF
>.|TRBJ1-6|.|TRBV20-1
TGCAGTGCTAGGAAAACAGGGTCCTATAATTCACCCCTCCACTTT
CSARKTGSYNSPLHF
>.|TRBJ2-3|.|TRBV9
TGTGCCAGCAGCGTCGACGGTACGGAGACGCAGTATTTT
CASSVDGTETQYF
>.|TRBJ2-7|.|TRBV12-3/TRBV12-4
TGTGCCAGCAGTACGTCAGGGGCGGGGGTATCCTACGAGCAGTACTTC
CASSTSGAGVSYEQYF
>.|TRBJ2-1|TRBD1|TRBV7-3
TGTGCCAGCAGCACCTCTGGACAGGGATTCTACAATGAGCAGTTCTTC
CASSTSGQGFYNEQFF
>.|TRBJ2-3|.|TRBV27
TGTGCCAGCAGTTTATCGATTGTTCCGCAGTATTTT
CASSLSIVPQYF
>.|TRBJ2-5|TRBD2|TRBV6-2/TRBV6-3
TGTGCCAGCAGTTACTCAACTAGCGGGGCCCAAGAGACCCAGTACTTC
CASSYSTSGAQETQYF
>.|TRBJ1-4|TRBD1|TRBV27
TGTGCCAGCAAACCGACAGGGGCGAATGAAAAACTGTTTTTT
CASKPTGANEKLFF
>.|TRBJ1-2|.|TRBV5-1
TGCGCCAGCAGCTTGGGGGAGGGTGCGTCCTATGGCTACACCTTC
CASSLGEGASYGYTF
>.|TRBJ1-1|.|TRBV29-1
TGCAGCGGTTCGGGGGCGCACACTGAAGCTTTCTTT
CSGSGAHTEAFF
>many|TRBJ2-5|.|TRBV5-1
TGCGCCAGCAGCTTGGCCGGTGGAGACGGAGAGACCCAGTACTTC
CASSLAGGDGETQYF
>.|TRBJ2-7|.|TRBV28
TGTGCCAGCACCCAAACACAGGGGGGGCCCTACGAGCAGTACTTC
CASTQTQGGPYEQYF
>.|TRBJ1-6|TRBD1|TRBV9
TGTGCCAGCAGCAGGCCGGGACAGCAAAATTCACCCCTCCACTTT
CASSRPGQQNSPLHF
>.|TRBJ2-1|TRBD1|TRBV5-1
TGCGCCAGCAGGTTTGGGACAGAGGAGCAGTTCTTC
CASRFGTEEQFF
>.|TRBJ1-5|.|TRBV30
TGTGCCTGGAGTGTCGGGGCCAATCAGCCCCAGCATTTT
CAWSVGANQPQHF
>.|TRBJ1-2|TRBD1|TRBV7-3
TGTGCCAGCAGCCCACTTGGGACAGGGGGCAGCAGTGGCTACACCTTC
CASSPLGTGGSSGYTF
>once|TRBJ2-1|.|TRBV7-9
TGTGCCAGCAGCTTAATGGCAGACTACAATGAGCAGTTCTTC
CASSLMADYNEQFF